This entry lists 8 T cell receptor beta chains sequenced from one sample in a study of identical twins. TCRdb called the 5' RACE reads again in MiXCR, with one record for every CDR3 protein. Here the sample spans approximately 94,000 distinct CDR3 sequences, 5.5% to 7% being singletons. The sequencing sample was made of memory T cells sorted from blood. The source of these receptors is a woman aged 45-65 years in good health.

This clonotype was seen repeatedly, ten times or more. The V gene is TRBV3-1, the J gene TRBJ1-3; no clear D. The V gene's germline CDR1 is LGHDT and CDR2 YNNKEL (reference sequence). Trimming pared 6 bases from V and 2 bases from J, leaving 14 bases between. The length of the CDR3 is 15 residues. The CDR3 here is CASSPAVNTGNTIYF. The DNA of the CDR3 is TGTGCCAGCAGTCCTGCGGTGAATACTGGAAACACCATATATTTT.

This clonotype was picked up many times. The chain employs TRBV29-1 and TRBJ2-1; no clear D gene. This CDR3 comprises 11 residues. Trimming pared 5 bases from V and 7 bases from J, leaving 9 bases between. Germline values: CDR1 SQVTM, CDR2 ANQGSEA. In DNA, the CDR3 is TGCAGCGTTTGGACGGCGAATGAGCAGTTCTTC. Protein: CSVWTANEQFF.

This clonotype was recorded at least ten times. The chain is built from TRBV5-5 and TRBJ2-7; maybe TRBD2 (6 bases). The CDR3 has 16 amino acids. The V and J ends lost 0 bases and 0 bases respectively, with 13 bases between them. Germline V lookup: CDR1 SGHKS, CDR2 YYEKEE (reference sequence). The CDR3 spells CASSLAWLASSYEQYF. The CDR3 region has the DNA TGTGCCAGCAGCTTGGCCTGGCTAGCGAGCTCCTACGAGCAGTACTTC.

This clonotype has at least ten counts. This rearrangement joins TRBV6-5 to TRBJ2-1; either TRBD1 or TRBD2 may supply D (5 bases each). Germline assignment: CDR1 MNHEY and CDR2 SVGAGI. CDR3 length equals 14 residues. V lost 7 bases, J lost 8 bases, and 18 bases lay in between. CDR3 nucleotide sequence: TGTGCCAGCACCCACTCTAGGGACGGAGATGAGCAGTTCTTC. It yields the protein CASTHSRDGDEQFF.

In its sample, this clonotype was seen many times. This chain joins TRBV11-2 and TRBJ2-5; 7 bases are a match to TRBD2. J was trimmed by 4 bases and V by 2 bases; bases with no gene match: 10. The CDR3 consists of 16 residues. Germline V gene lookup returns CDR1 SGHAT and CDR2 FQNNGV. The CDR3, as DNA: TGTGCCAGCAGCTTAACGGGGGGTTCCGGATCAGAGACCCAGTACTTC. Residues: CASSLTGGSGSETQYF. The full variable domain, with the rest looked up from reference TRBV11-2 and TRBJ2-5, is EAGVAQSPRYKIIEKRQSVAFWCNPISGHATLYWYQQILGQGPKLLIQFQNNGVVDDSQLPKDRFSAERLKGVDSTLKIQPAKLEDSAVYLCASSLTGGSGSETQYFGPGTRLLVL.

This clonotype showed up many times. The chain uses TRBV27 and TRBJ1-2; D possibly corresponds to TRBD1 (6 bases). Trimming stripped 6 bases from V and 4 bases from J, with 15 bases between. The CDR3 length is 14 residues. The V gene's germline CDR1 is MNHEY and CDR2 SMNVEV (reference sequence). The CDR3 sequence: CASSRGARGYGYTF. The CDR3, as DNA: TGTGCCAGCAGCCGGGGGGCGCGGGGCTATGGCTACACCTTC.

In regard to this clonotype: An end of the junction does not agree with germline; a read error may underlie this. The V call is TRBV3-1, the J call TRBJ1-2; D is undetermined. This CDR3 is 12 amino acids long. Germline loops: CDR1 LGHDT, CDR2 YNNKEL (reference sequence). CDR3 residues: CASSQDIYGSTF. The CDR3, as DNA: TGTGCCAGCAGCCAAGACATCTATGGCTCCACCTTC.

This clonotype was picked up a small number of times. This chain connects TRBV7-7 to TRBJ2-6; D is ambiguous. Germline lookup yields CDR1 SSHAT and CDR2 FNYEAQ (reference sequence). The CDR3 loop spans 16 amino acids. V was pared by 1 base and J by 0 bases, with 7 bases between. This CDR3 is CASSLESNSGANVLTF. CDR3 DNA: TGTGCCAGCAGCTTAGAGAGTAACTCTGGGGCCAACGTCCTGACTTTC.